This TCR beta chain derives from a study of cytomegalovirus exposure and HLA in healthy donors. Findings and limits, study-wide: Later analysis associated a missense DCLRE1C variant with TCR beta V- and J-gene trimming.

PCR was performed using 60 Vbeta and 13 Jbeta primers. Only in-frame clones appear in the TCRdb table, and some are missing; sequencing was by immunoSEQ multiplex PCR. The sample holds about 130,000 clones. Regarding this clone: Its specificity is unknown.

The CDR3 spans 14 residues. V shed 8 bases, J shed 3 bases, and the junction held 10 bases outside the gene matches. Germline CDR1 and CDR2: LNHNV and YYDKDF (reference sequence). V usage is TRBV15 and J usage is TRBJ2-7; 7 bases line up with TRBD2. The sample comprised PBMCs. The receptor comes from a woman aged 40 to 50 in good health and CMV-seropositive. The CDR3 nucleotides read TGTGCCACCGCGCCCCTTGCGGGAGTCTACGAGCAGTACTTC. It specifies CATAPLAGVYEQYF.